This is a list of T cell receptor beta chains from one sample in a study of blood T cell repertoires in COVID-19. Libraries were prepared by immunoSEQ multiplex PCR; TCRdb keeps only in-frame clonotypes and omits some of them. The sample has a few hundred thousand clones; around 90% are singletons. Sequenced input: PBMCs or T cells enriched from blood (not recorded which). Receptor source: a woman in her 30s who had recovered from COVID-19. The CDR3 runs from the conserved cysteine through the conserved F or W. The D gene is left open where the match is weak. Clone size is stated in some rows and not others, as once, few, many or a class when expanded.

V gene	clone size	D gene	J gene	CDR3 DNA	CDR3 protein
TRBV6-6	NA	NA	TRBJ2-7	TGTGCCAGCAGGCTCGGGGTTTTCGAAGTGCAGTACTTC	CASRLGVFEVQYF
TRBV14	NA	TRBD1	TRBJ1-2	TGTGCCAGCAGCCAAACGGGTGGCAGGGGGCACTATGGCTACACCTTC	CASSQTGGRGHYGYTF
TRBV7-2	NA	NA	TRBJ1-2	TGTGCCAGCAGCTTAGACGAGACGGAGGCGAGTATGCATGGCTACACCTTC	CASSLDETEASMHGYTF
TRBV4-1	NA	TRBD1	TRBJ1-1	TGCGCCAGCAGCCATTTAGGGGGCTCTTTCGAAGCTTTCTTT	CASSHLGGSFEAFF
TRBV19	NA	NA	TRBJ1-4	TGTGCCAGTAGTATGGGGGGATCTAATGAAAAACTGTTTTTT	CASSMGGSNEKLFF
TRBV3-1/TRBV3-2	NA	NA	TRBJ1-3	TGTGCCAGCAGCCAGGGCGCGGGAAACACCATATATTTT	CASSQGAGNTIYF
TRBV11-2	NA	TRBD2	TRBJ2-1	TGTGCCAGCAAGCGGGGGGGGTTAAATGAGCAGTTCTTC	CASKRGGLNEQFF
TRBV27	NA	NA	TRBJ2-5	TGTGCCAGCAGTTTCGGTGGGACCCAGTACTTC	CASSFGGTQYF
TRBV11-3	NA	TRBD2	TRBJ2-3	TGTGCCAGCAGCAACGGGAGGTTATCAGATACGCAGTATTTT	CASSNGRLSDTQYF
TRBV18	once	NA	TRBJ1-1	TGTGCCAGCTCCCCCCGGGGGGTCAAGAACACTGAAGCTTTCTTT	CASSPRGVKNTEAFF
TRBV19	NA	NA	TRBJ1-1	TGTGCCAGTAGTATTAGTCCAAACGCCAAAGCTTTCTTT	CASSISPNAKAFF
TRBV25-1	NA	NA	TRBJ1-2	TGTGCCAGCAGTGAATATTTCAGGGCTGGCTACACCTTC	CASSEYFRAGYTF
TRBV2	NA	TRBD1	TRBJ1-1	TGTGCCAGCAGTGGTCGGGACAGGGGTTTGTTAGGGGGACCAACTGAAGCTTTCTTT	CASSGRDRGLLGGPTEAFF
TRBV11-2	NA	TRBD1	TRBJ1-4	TGTGCCAGCAGCTTAGGCACCAGGGGGGATGAAAAACTGTTTTTT	CASSLGTRGDEKLFF
TRBV6-2/TRBV6-3	NA	NA	TRBJ1-1	TGTGCCAGCAGTCTAGGTTCGTGGCAGGGATTTCACACTGAAGCTTTCTTT	CASSLGSWQGFHTEAFF
TRBV5-1	NA	TRBD1	TRBJ1-1	TGCGCCAGCAGCGCCCGACAGGGGGCAACTGAAGCTTTCTTT	CASSARQGATEAFF
TRBV5-4	NA	NA	TRBJ2-3	TGTGCCAGCAGCTTAGGGGCTTGGACAGATACGCAGTATTTT	CASSLGAWTDTQYF
TRBV9	once	NA	TRBJ2-7	TGTGCCAGCAGCGTAGCCCCCGGAAGGGGGAATGGGGATTACGAGCAGTACTTC	CASSVAPGRGNGDYEQYF
TRBV28	NA	TRBD2	TRBJ2-3	TGTGCCAGCAGTTTATGGGATAGCGGGGGGGCCGGGTGGTCGACAGATACGCAGTATTTT	CASSLWDSGGAGWSTDTQYF
TRBV24-1	NA	NA	TRBJ1-2	TGTGCCACCAGTGATTTTTTGCTCGGTTATTATGGCTACACCTTC	CATSDFLLGYYGYTF
TRBV2	NA	NA	TRBJ1-6	TGTGCCAGCAGTGAAGGGGTGGGGAGCGTTGGTTCACCCCTCCACTTT	CASSEGVGSVGSPLHF
TRBV19	NA	NA	TRBJ1-5	TGTGCCAGTAGTATCGCGACGAGGAGCAATCAGCCCCAGCATTTT	CASSIATRSNQPQHF
TRBV4-1	NA	NA	TRBJ2-5	TGCGCCAGCAGCCAGGTAGGGGAGGAAGAGACCCAGTACTTC	CASSQVGEEETQYF
TRBV30	NA	TRBD1	TRBJ1-2	TGTGCCTGGAGTCGGAAGCCCGGACAGGGGAATGGCTACACCTTC	CAWSRKPGQGNGYTF
TRBV20-1	NA	NA	TRBJ1-5	TGCAGTGCTAGTGTTCACCCAGAGGTGTATAGCAATCAGCCCCAGCATTTT	CSASVHPEVYSNQPQHF
TRBV4-1	NA	TRBD1	TRBJ2-7	TGCGCCAGCAGCCAAGGGGACAGGGCCCCCTACGAGCAGTACTTC	CASSQGDRAPYEQYF
TRBV18	NA	TRBD1	TRBJ1-6	TGTGCCAGCTCCCTCAGATCCGGGACAGGGGATTCACCCCTCCACTTT	CASSLRSGTGDSPLHF
TRBV9	NA	NA	TRBJ1-6	TGTGCCAGCAGCGCGACAGGATTGGAAAATTCACCCCTCCACTTT	CASSATGLENSPLHF
TRBV9	few	NA	TRBJ1-6	TGTGCCAGCAGCGTCCGAACAGATCTTAATTCACCCCTCCACTTT	CASSVRTDLNSPLHF
TRBV24-1	few	TRBD1	TRBJ2-3	TGTGCCACCAGTGATGGGACAGGGAACGCAGATACGCAGTATTTT	CATSDGTGNADTQYF
TRBV7-8	NA	NA	TRBJ2-3	TGTGCCAGCAGCCCTCGGGACAACACAGATACGCAGTATTTT	CASSPRDNTDTQYF
TRBV4-2	NA	TRBD1	TRBJ1-6	TGTGCCAGCAGCCAGCTCGGACAGGGGAGCTCCTATAATTCACCCCTCCACTTT	CASSQLGQGSSYNSPLHF
TRBV5-4	NA	NA	TRBJ1-2	TGTGCCAGCAGCTTGACCGACGACAGACCATATGGCTACACCTTC	CASSLTDDRPYGYTF
TRBV2	NA	NA	TRBJ2-7	TGTGCCAGCAGTGAGGCGGCGGGCGGGCACGAGCAGTACTTC	CASSEAAGGHEQYF
TRBV20-1	NA	TRBD2	TRBJ2-1	TGCAGTGCTAGTGGACTAGCGGGGGACCATACCTACAATGAGCAGTTCTTC	CSASGLAGDHTYNEQFF
TRBV27	NA	TRBD2	TRBJ2-2	TGTGCCAGCAGTTTATCTAGCGGGGGCTGGACCGGGGAGCTGTTTTTT	CASSLSSGGWTGELFF
TRBV12-3/TRBV12-4	NA	NA	TRBJ1-6	TGTGCCAGCAGCGAACAGGGAAATTCACCCCTCCACTTT	CASSEQGNSPLHF
TRBV7-8	NA	TRBD1	TRBJ2-7	TGTGCCAGCAGCTCCCGCACTCGGGACAGCTACGAGCAGTACTTC	CASSSRTRDSYEQYF
TRBV28	NA	NA	TRBJ2-7	TGTGCCAGCAGGCCCCCGGGGGGCCGCTCCTACGAGCAGTACTTC	CASRPPGGRSYEQYF
TRBV7-2	NA	NA	TRBJ2-6	TGTGCCAGCAGCCCCCAATCTGGGGCCAACGTCCTGACTTTC	CASSPQSGANVLTF
TRBV4-2	NA	TRBD2	TRBJ2-2	TGTGCCAGCAGCTCTGGACTAGCGGGGGGGGACACCGGGGAGCTGTTTTTT	CASSSGLAGGDTGELFF
TRBV10-2	NA	TRBD2	TRBJ2-1	TGCGCCAGCGGGGCTAGCGGGGGACGTTCCTACAATGAGCAGTTCTTC	CASGASGGRSYNEQFF
TRBV2	NA	TRBD1	TRBJ2-7	TGTGCCAGCAGAGAACAGGGGATCACAGGGGGCCACGAGCAGTACTTC	CASREQGITGGHEQYF